The rows below give T cell receptor beta chains drawn from one sample of a study of blood T cell repertoires in COVID-19. TCRdb keeps only in-frame clones here, not all; method: immunoSEQ multiplex PCR. The repertoire has fewer than 350,000 clones, approximately 86% of them found once; the top ten carry around 13%. Sequencing was performed on peripheral blood. The receptors here all came from a woman aged 70 to 79 with COVID-19, enrolled during active disease. Each CDR3 is given with its conserved first and last residue. The order of the fields is clone size, V gene, J gene, D gene, CDR3 DNA, CDR3 protein. The D gene is left open where the match is weak. Not all rows give a size; the values are once, few, many and, for expanded clones, a class.

-	TRBV10-3	TRBJ2-7	TRBD2	TGTGCCATCAGGGGCGGGGGGGACTACGAGCAGTACTTC	CAIRGGGDYEQYF
-	TRBV7-7	TRBJ2-7	-	TGTGCCAGCAGCTTAGAGGGGATGAACGAGCAGTACTTC	CASSLEGMNEQYF
-	TRBV7-2	TRBJ2-1	-	TGTGCCAGCAGCTTAGCAGCGGCACTCTACAATGAGCAGTTCTTC	CASSLAAALYNEQFF
-	TRBV5-1	TRBJ2-1	TRBD2	TGCGCCAGCAGCTTGGAGTTAGCGGGGACAAATGAGCAGTTCTTC	CASSLELAGTNEQFF
-	TRBV11-2	TRBJ2-1	-	TGTGCCAGCAGCTCTGCAACAATTGAGCAGTTCTTC	CASSSATIEQFF
once	TRBV5-1	TRBJ1-1	TRBD1	TGCGCCAGCAGCCCGACGGGGACAGCCGTTGATATGAACACTGAAGCTTTCTTT	CASSPTGTAVDMNTEAFF
-	TRBV5-1	TRBJ2-1	TRBD2	TGCGCCAGCAGCTTGGCGAGCGGGGGGGCGTCCCTGGGGAATGAGCAGTTCTTC	CASSLASGGASLGNEQFF
-	TRBV6-2/TRBV6-3	TRBJ2-3	TRBD2	TGTGCCAGCAGTTATCCGGGACTAGCGGGGGGCACAGATACGCAGTATTTT	CASSYPGLAGGTDTQYF
-	TRBV13	TRBJ2-7	TRBD1	TGTGCCAGCAGCTTGCCCCGACAGGGGTCCGAGCAGTACTTC	CASSLPRQGSEQYF
-	TRBV6-5	TRBJ1-2	TRBD1	TGTGCCAGCAGTTACTCAGCAGGGGGGTATGGCTACACCTTC	CASSYSAGGYGYTF
once	TRBV3-1/TRBV3-2	TRBJ2-1	-	TGTGCCAGCAGCACTCGGACTACCAACAATGAGCAGTTCTTC	CASSTRTTNNEQFF
-	TRBV5-1	TRBJ2-1	TRBD2	TGCGCCAGCAGCTCAGGACTAGCGGGGGGGCCAGGAAAGCAGTTCTTC	CASSSGLAGGPGKQFF
-	TRBV7-9	TRBJ2-1	-	TGTGCCAGCAGCCCGACCCGGGGCTCCTACAATGAGCAGTTCTTC	CASSPTRGSYNEQFF
-	TRBV18	TRBJ2-3	-	TGTGCCAGCTCAAGCTCCACGAGGGGGTCACGGACAGATACGCAGTATTTT	CASSSSTRGSRTDTQYF